The 8 T cell receptor beta chains below come from one sample, sequenced in a study of T cell repertoires in cytomegalovirus infection. TCRdb re-derived calls from the reads in MiXCR, one entry per CDR3 protein. The sample records over 450,000 distinct CDR3 sequences, about 11% being singletons. Sequenced material: PBMCs. The receptors were sampled from a human donor in good health (CMV status not recorded). Some clones in this sample may be carry-over from other donors' samples.

This clonotype was picked up many times. This sequence joins TRBV19 and TRBJ1-5; D may be TRBD1 (6 bases). The CDR3 spans 13 residues. V was shortened by 5 bases and J by 3 bases, with 8 bases between the two germline ends. Germline values: CDR1 LNHDA, CDR2 SQIVND (reference sequence). This CDR3 is CASSRDNNQPQHF. The CDR3 bases are TGTGCCAGTAGTCGGGACAACAATCAGCCCCAGCATTTT.

Worth noting for this clonotype: This may stem from a read error, because a much larger clone lies one nucleotide away. The final CDR3 position lacks the conserved phenylalanine or tryptophan, pointing to a likely read error. The chain carries TRBV27 and TRBJ1-4; D not certain. V was pared by 2 bases and J by 6 bases, with 10 bases between. Looked up from germline, CDR1 is MNHEY and CDR2 is SMNVEV (reference sequence). The CDR3 has 14 amino acids. The DNA of the CDR3 is TGTGCCAGCAGTTTAGTGTATAAGCATGAAAAACTGTTTGTT. It specifies CASSLVYKHEKLFV.

The rearrangement uses TRBV6-6 and TRBJ2-1; D possibly corresponds to TRBD2 (6 bases). The CDR3 is 15 residues long. Germline V gene data show CDR1 as MNHNY and CDR2 as SVGAGI (reference sequence). V shed 7 bases and J shed 6 bases, with 19 bases lying between them. For the CDR3, the DNA is TGTGCCAGCAACGCACCGGGGGTTCGTGGCAATGAGCAGTTCTTC. Its translation: CASNAPGVRGNEQFF.

In this sample, this clonotype turned up many times. The chain is built from TRBV9 and TRBJ2-3; D is unresolved. V was cut by 5 bases and J by 2 bases, with 9 bases left in between. Germline V lookup: CDR1 SGDLS, CDR2 YYNGEE. The CDR3 contains 13 residues. The CDR3 DNA reads TGTGCCAGCAGTGGAGAGACCACAGATACGCAGTATTTT. Translating it yields CASSGETTDTQYF.

The chain carries TRBV4-1 and TRBJ2-3; 10 bases fit TRBD2. The CDR3 extends over 19 amino acids. Germline trimming cut 1 base from V and 4 bases from J; bases unmatched to any gene: 14. The germline V gene has CDR1 MGHRA and CDR2 YSYEKL. The CDR3, as DNA: TGCGCCAGCAGCCAAGTCGGAGCGGGGGGGCCCGGTTGGGCAGATACGCAGTATTTT. This sequence encodes CASSQVGAGGPGWADTQYF.

This clonotype was observed many times. The chain has TRBV6-6 and TRBJ2-1, with 9 bases matching TRBD1. With 2 bases clipped from V and 6 bases from J, the junction kept 8 bases outside the gene matches. Germline CDR1 is MNHNY and CDR2 is SVGAGI (reference sequence). The CDR3 runs 16 residues. The CDR3 bases are TGTGCCAGCAGTTACCCCGACAGGGGGGGAAGCAATGAGCAGTTCTTC. It is translated as CASSYPDRGGSNEQFF.

The table lists this clonotype with many counts. This chain links TRBV4-2 with TRBJ1-4, with a weak D call TRBD1 (6 bases). The CDR3 has 15 amino acids. In germline, CDR1 is LGHNA, CDR2 YNFKEQ. V was clipped by 0 bases and J by 7 bases, with 12 bases between them. The CDR3 is CASSQEGAGSEKLFF. For the CDR3, the DNA is TGTGCCAGCAGCCAAGAGGGGGCAGGGAGTGAAAAACTGTTTTTT.

This clonotype came up many times. The chain has TRBV7-2 and TRBJ2-1; D possibly uses TRBD1 or TRBD2 (6 bases each). Germline loops: CDR1 SGHTA, CDR2 FQGNSA. This CDR3 contains 16 residues. V lost 1 base to trimming and J lost 4 bases, with 14 bases between them. The CDR3 sequence is CASSLVGGGPYNEQFF. CDR3 nucleotide sequence: TGTGCCAGCAGCTTAGTTGGAGGGGGTCCATACAATGAGCAGTTCTTC.